The TCR beta chain described here comes from a study of early T cells in non-severe SARS-CoV-2 infection. Study-level information: Chains stayed unpaired after sequencing of bulk RNA from unsorted whole blood.

The TCR library protocol was used to attach unique molecular identifiers. These identifiers were attached to individual cDNA molecules. TCRdb recomputed calls from the 5' RACE reads with MiXCR, one row per CDR3 protein. Of about 66,000 distinct CDR3 sequences listed, 8% to 9.5% are singletons. Findings and limits, study-wide: Anti-spike CD8 specificities were favored by VDJdb matching, whose results missed private and CD4 specificities.

This clonotype was seen many times. Its antigen remains unknown. Germline V gene sequence: CDR1 SEHNR, CDR2 FQNEAQ (reference sequence). The CDR3 totals 14 residues. The junction had 2 bases not matched to a gene; V was cut back by 4 bases and J by 2 bases. This sequence joins TRBV7-9 and TRBJ1-5; TRBD1 matches 7 bases. This TCR was recovered from an adult who was a healthcare worker with PCR-confirmed SARS-CoV-2 infection or an uninfected control (not recorded which). The source material was whole blood. In nucleotides, the CDR3 is TGTGCCAGCAGCTCCGGGACAGGCAATCAGCCCCAGCATTTT. Translation gives CASSSGTGNQPQHF.